There are a few counts of the clone carrying this T cell receptor beta chain. The data were taken from a study of early T cells in non-severe SARS-CoV-2 infection. Study context: Chains were unpaired, as sequencing was done on bulk RNA from unsorted whole blood.

CDR1 and CDR2 from the germline V gene are LGHNA and YNFKEQ. V dropped 3 bases and J dropped 7; count of bases not matched to a gene: 27. The CDR3 is 21 amino acids. Unique molecular identifiers (one per individual cDNA molecule) were attached. TCRdb passed the 5' RACE reads through MiXCR, listing each CDR3 protein once. The sample contains 99,000 or so distinct CDR3 sequences, roughly 17% of which appear only once. The TCR was taken from an adult who was a healthcare worker with PCR-confirmed SARS-CoV-2 infection or an uninfected control (not recorded which). The chain is built from TRBV4-2 and TRBJ2-1; TRBD2 aligns across 7 bases. The sequencing sample was made of whole blood. CDR3 DNA: TGTGCCAGCAGCCAGGGGAGACTAGCAGGATTCGGGGATGGTTCCGCGAATGAGCAGTTCTTC. Residues: CASSQGRLAGFGDGSANEQFF.